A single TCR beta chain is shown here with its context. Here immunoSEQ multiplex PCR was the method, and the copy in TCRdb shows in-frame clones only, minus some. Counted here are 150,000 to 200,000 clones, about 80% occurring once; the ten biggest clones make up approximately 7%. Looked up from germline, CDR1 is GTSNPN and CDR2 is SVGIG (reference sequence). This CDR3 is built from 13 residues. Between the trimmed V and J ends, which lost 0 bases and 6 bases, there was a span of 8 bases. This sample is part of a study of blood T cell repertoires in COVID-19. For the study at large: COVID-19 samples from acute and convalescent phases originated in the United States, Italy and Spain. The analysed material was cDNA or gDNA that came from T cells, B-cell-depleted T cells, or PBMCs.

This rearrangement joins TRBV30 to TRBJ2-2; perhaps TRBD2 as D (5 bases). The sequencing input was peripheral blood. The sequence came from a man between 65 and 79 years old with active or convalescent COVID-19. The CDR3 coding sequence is TGTGCCTGGAGTGTCGAGGAGGCCGGGGAGCTGTTTTTT. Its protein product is CAWSVEEAGELFF.